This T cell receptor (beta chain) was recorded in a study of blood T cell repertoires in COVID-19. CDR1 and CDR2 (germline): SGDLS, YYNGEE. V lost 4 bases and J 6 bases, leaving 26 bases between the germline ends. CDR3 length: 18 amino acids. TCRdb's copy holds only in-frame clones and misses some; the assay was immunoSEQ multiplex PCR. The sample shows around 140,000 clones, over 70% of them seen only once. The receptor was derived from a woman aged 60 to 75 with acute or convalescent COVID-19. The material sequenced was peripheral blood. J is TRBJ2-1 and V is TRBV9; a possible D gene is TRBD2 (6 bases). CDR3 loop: CASSPTFWGSRRGNEQFF. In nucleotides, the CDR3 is TGTGCCAGCAGCCCGACGTTTTGGGGGAGCCGGCGGGGCAATGAGCAGTTCTTC.